One sample yielded the 16 T cell receptor beta chains listed below, sequenced in a study of identical twins. TCRdb fed the 5' RACE reads into MiXCR, producing one record per CDR3 protein. The sample records roughly 540,000 distinct CDR3 sequences, about 20% being singletons. These data also formed part of another study, on T cells expressing NK-cell markers.

The sample taken for sequencing was CD4+ T cells sorted from blood. The receptors here all came from a young woman in good health.

This clonotype was recorded a few times. This chain uses TRBV6-1 with TRBJ2-5, with D unclear. The CDR3 totals 14 residues. Germline CDR1 reads MNHNS; CDR2 reads SASEGT. Trimming took 7 bases from V and 5 from J, leaving 17 bases between them. CDR3 bases: TGTGCCAGCACCCGTCTCCGGGTTGGCGAGACCCAGTACTTC. The encoded protein is CASTRLRVGETQYF.

CDR3 sequence (DNA): TGTGCCAGCAGGCTTCGGTTGGACCTGTCTCGAGGTGAGCAGTTCTTC. Amino acids: CASRLRLDLSRGEQFF. The J gene is TRBJ2-1, the V gene TRBV2; D is ambiguous. Germline V gives CDR1 SNHLY, CDR2 FYNNEI. Trimming cost V 6 bases and J 9 bases, with 24 bases left between them. This CDR3 contains 16 residues.

This clonotype was recorded a few times. J is TRBJ1-5 and V is TRBV18; D remains unclear. Looked up from germline, CDR1 is KGHSH and CDR2 is LQKENI. Trimming pared 6 bases from V and 7 bases from J, leaving 13 bases between. The CDR3 loop spans 13 amino acids. The CDR3 DNA is TGTGCCAGCTCGCCGGAGCCCAGCCAGCCCCAGCATTTT. Protein product: CASSPEPSQPQHF.

CDR3 sequence: CATNQWGNEQFF. CDR3 in DNA: TGTGCCACCAACCAATGGGGCAATGAGCAGTTCTTC. The rearrangement joins TRBV6-1 to TRBJ2-1; no clear D gene. Germline-derived CDR1 and CDR2 are MNHNS and SASEGT. V shed 10 bases and J shed 6 bases, with 13 bases lying between them. The CDR3 totals 12 residues.

The chain uses TRBV20-1 and TRBJ1-2; no clear D gene. The CDR3 is 14 residues long. Germline CDR1 is DFQATT and CDR2 is SNEGSKA (reference sequence). V lost 1 base and J 2 bases, leaving 11 bases between the germline ends. This CDR3 reads CSARGETINYGYTF. The CDR3 nucleotides read TGCAGTGCTAGAGGGGAGACCATCAACTATGGCTACACCTTC.

This clonotype was observed a handful of times. V gene TRBV7-6 combines with J gene TRBJ1-1; D remains ambiguous. Germline V gene sequence: CDR1 SGHVS, CDR2 FNYEAQ. The CDR3 consists of 13 residues. The germline V and J ends were trimmed by 1 base and 6 bases, with 9 bases remaining between them. The CDR3 DNA follows: TGTGCCAGCAGCTTAGGGCAGACCGCTGAAGCTTTCTTT. Translating it yields CASSLGQTAEAFF.

The chain joins TRBV5-1 to TRBJ2-3; D is possibly TRBD2 (6 bases). Trimming left V 1 base short and J 2 bases short, with 14 bases between. The CDR3 has 16 amino acids. The germline V gene has CDR1 SGHRS and CDR2 YFSETQ. The CDR3 DNA reads as TGCGCCAGCAGCTTGCCCCCGGCGGGGACCACAGATACGCAGTATTTT. It translates to CASSLPPAGTTDTQYF.

This clonotype occurred a few times. V and J are TRBV5-5 and TRBJ1-5, with TRBD1 as a possible D gene (5 bases). Per the germline V gene, CDR1 is SGHKS and CDR2 is YYEKEE (reference sequence). V was trimmed by 4 bases and J by 6 bases, leaving 20 bases between them. The CDR3 is 16 amino acids. The CDR3, as DNA: TGTGCCAGCAGCCCACGGGGACCCTCATCAGGTCAGCCCCAGCATTTT. This translates into CASSPRGPSSGQPQHF. Looking up the rest from reference TRBV5-5 and TRBJ1-5 gives the full variable domain: DAGVTQSPTHLIKTRGQQVTLRCSPISGHKSVSWYQQVLGQGPQFIFQYYEKEERGRGNFPDRFSARQFPNYSSELNVNALLLGDSALYLCASSPRGPSSGQPQHFGDGTRLSIL.

The V and J genes are TRBV6-2 or TRBV6-3 and TRBJ2-2, with unresolved D. There are 11 residues in the CDR3. Trimming removed 5 bases at V and 13 bases at J, with 11 bases between. Germline assignment: CDR1 MNHEY and CDR2 SVGEGT. CDR3 amino acids: CASSPGLGLFF. The DNA for the CDR3 is TGTGCCAGCAGTCCCGGCCTAGGGCTGTTTTTT.

Notes on this clonotype: An end of the junction does not agree with germline; a read error may underlie this. The chain carries TRBV20-1 and TRBJ2-3; unclear D gene. The CDR3 has 12 amino acids. Germline V gene lookup returns CDR1 DFQATT and CDR2 SNEGSKA (reference sequence). CDR3 sequence reads: CSATEGVDTQCF. As DNA, the CDR3 is TGCAGTGCCACCGAAGGTGTAGATACGCAGTGTTTT.

CDR3 sequence reads: CASRRRQTMNTEAFF. The CDR3 nucleotides read TGTGCCAGCAGGAGGAGGCAGACGATGAACACTGAAGCTTTCTTT. This chain uses TRBV2 with TRBJ1-1; no clear D gene. V shed 6 bases and J shed 0 bases, with 14 bases lying between them. The CDR3 is 15 residues long. Germline CDR1 and CDR2: SNHLY and FYNNEI.

This clonotype has at least ten counts. The CDR3 DNA reads as TGTGCCATCAGTACACCCGGGACTAACTACGAGCAGTACTTC. It is translated as CAISTPGTNYEQYF. This chain uses TRBV10-3 with TRBJ2-7, with TRBD2 matching 7 bases. Germline lookup yields CDR1 ENHRY and CDR2 SYGVKD. The CDR3 sequence is 14 residues long. The V segment lost 5 bases and the J segment 3 bases; nucleotides outside the gene matches: 7.

This clonotype has just a few counts. This sequence joins TRBV5-1 and TRBJ2-2; 10 nucleotides line up with TRBD2. Germline trimming cut 5 bases from V and 1 base from J; bases unmatched to any gene: 5. CDR3 size: 16 residues. The germline CDR1 and CDR2 sequences are SGHRS and YFSETQ. Written as DNA, the CDR3 is TGCGCCAGCAGATCTCCTAGCGGGGGGAACACCGGGGAGCTGTTTTTT. It is translated as CASRSPSGGNTGELFF.

This clonotype was detected only a few times. The chain joins TRBV12-3 or TRBV12-4 to TRBJ1-5, with D perhaps matching TRBD1 (6 bases). Trimming took 8 bases from V and 6 from J, leaving 14 bases between them. This CDR3 region has 13 residues. In DNA form, the CDR3 reads TGTGCCAGCTCCCGGGACACAGGTCAGCCCCAGCATTTT. This codes for CASSRDTGQPQHF.

This clonotype was counted at least ten times. The gene calls are TRBV5-5 and TRBJ1-5, with 7 positions matching TRBD1. Germline trimming cut 4 bases from V and 5 bases from J; bases unmatched to any gene: 3. In germline, CDR1 is SGHKS, CDR2 YYEKEE (reference sequence). The CDR3 consists of 13 residues. CDR3 amino acids: CASSPGGDQPQHF. Written as DNA, the CDR3 is TGTGCCAGCAGCCCAGGGGGTGATCAGCCCCAGCATTTT.

This clonotype was detected a few times. The rearrangement joins TRBV12-3 or TRBV12-4 to TRBJ2-1, with a tentative D call TRBD1 (6 bases). Trimming took 4 bases from V and 10 from J, leaving 20 bases between them. The CDR3 runs 15 residues. The CDR3 is CASSWGRVRSGEQFF. The CDR3 coding sequence is TGTGCCAGCAGTTGGGGGCGAGTCAGGTCAGGAGAGCAGTTCTTC.